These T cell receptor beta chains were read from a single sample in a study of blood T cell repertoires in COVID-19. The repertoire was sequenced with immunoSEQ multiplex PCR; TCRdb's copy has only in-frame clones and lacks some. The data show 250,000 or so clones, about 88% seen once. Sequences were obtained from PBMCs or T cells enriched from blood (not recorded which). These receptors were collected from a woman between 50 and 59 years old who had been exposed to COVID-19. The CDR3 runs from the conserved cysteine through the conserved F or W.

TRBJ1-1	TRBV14	CASSYGAGLGTEAFF
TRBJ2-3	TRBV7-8	CASSLDRGDTQYF
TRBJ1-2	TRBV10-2	CASSSDRGLGYTF
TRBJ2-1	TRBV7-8	CASSLPGLGYNEQFF
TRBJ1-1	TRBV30	CAWSLTGFGTEAFF
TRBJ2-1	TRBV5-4	CASSLAGALLNEQFF
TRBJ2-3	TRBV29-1	CSVGLGGRVTDTQYF
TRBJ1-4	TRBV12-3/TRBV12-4	CASTPGGGEKLFF
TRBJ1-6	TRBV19	CASSWTGGMNSPLHF
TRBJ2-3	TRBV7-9	CASSRQGGGTDTQYF
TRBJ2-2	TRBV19	CASSSTRNTGELFF
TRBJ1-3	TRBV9	CASSEALGQGLASAGNTIYF